A single sample is the source of the 13 T cell receptor beta chains below, sequenced in a study of T-cell reconstitution after alpha-beta-depleted transplantation in children. The TCRbeta library incorporated unique molecular identifiers. TCRdb recomputed calls from the PCR reads with MiXCR, one row per CDR3 protein. This sample has some 400,000 distinct CDR3 sequences, with 20% found just once. The source material was PBMCs from the stem cell graft donor, sampled from the stem cell graft. These receptors were obtained from a human donor who donated a stem cell graft to a child with acute myeloid leukemia.

The genes are TRBV12-3 or TRBV12-4 and TRBJ2-5, with 7 bases lining up with TRBD2. The CDR3 spans 15 residues. Trimming removed 5 bases from V and 5 bases from J; junction bases left unmatched: 11. CDR3: CASSRGRIGWETQYF. CDR3 nucleotides: TGTGCCAGCAGTCGCGGGAGAATAGGTTGGGAGACCCAGTACTTC.

J is TRBJ2-7 and V is TRBV7-6; D unresolved. From germline, CDR1 is SGHVS and CDR2 FNYEAQ. This CDR3 is 16 amino acids long. V lost 5 bases, J lost 0 bases, and 17 bases lay in between. The CDR3 DNA follows: TGTGCCAGCAGCCCTCGTTCGAGAGGCTCCTCCTACGAGCAGTACTTC. Translated: CASSPRSRGSSYEQYF.

This clonotype appeared a single time. This chain joins TRBV24-1 and TRBJ2-3; the D is unclear. Trimming took off 5 bases at V and 0 bases at J, with 5 bases between the two ends. This CDR3 has 13 amino acids. Germline loops: CDR1 KGHDR, CDR2 SFDVKD. CDR3 loop: CATSARSTDTQYF. CDR3 DNA sequence: TGTGCCACCAGTGCCAGGAGCACAGATACGCAGTATTTT.

The chain couples TRBV5-8 to TRBJ1-4; 8 bases map to TRBD1. The CDR3 length is 16 residues. V dropped 2 bases and J dropped 6; count of bases not matched to a gene: 9. The germline V gene encodes CDR1 SGHTS and CDR2 YDEGEE. CDR3 sequence reads: CASSFGSNRGYEKLFF. The CDR3 bases are TGTGCCAGCAGCTTTGGTTCTAACAGGGGGTATGAAAAACTGTTTTTT.

This chain links TRBV20-1 with TRBJ2-5; D remains unclear. This CDR3 spans 11 amino acids. Looked up from germline, CDR1 is DFQATT and CDR2 is SNEGSKA (reference sequence). V lost 6 bases to trimming and J lost 5 bases, with 10 bases between them. The DNA for the CDR3 is TGCAGTGCGATACTTGGGGAGACCCAGTACTTC. Residues: CSAILGETQYF.

A word on this clonotype: Relative to the germline gene, one junction end is altered; a read error may explain this. The rearrangement joins TRBV12-3 or TRBV12-4 to TRBJ2-2; D possibly corresponds to TRBD2 (5 bases). CDR3 size: 12 residues. In nucleotides, the CDR3 is TGTGCCTGCAGTTTTAGCGCCGGGGAGCTGTTTTTT. Amino acid sequence: CACSFSAGELFF.

V is TRBV28 and J is TRBJ2-1, with D perhaps TRBD1 (5 bases). Between the trimmed V and J ends, which lost 4 bases and 11 bases, there was a span of 12 bases. Germline loops: CDR1 MDHEN, CDR2 SYDVKM. The CDR3 consists of 12 residues. DNA of the CDR3: TGTGCCAGCAGTTCGGACAAGGGCCAGCAGTTCTTC. This codes for CASSSDKGQQFF.

This clonotype was recorded many times. The V gene is TRBV29-1, the J gene TRBJ2-5, with 10 bases fitting TRBD2. Per the germline V gene, CDR1 is SQVTM and CDR2 is ANQGSEA. The CDR3 runs to 16 residues. Germline trimming cut 7 bases from V and 2 bases from J; bases unmatched to any gene: 13. CDR3 in amino acids: CSAQGWTSGVQETQYF. The CDR3 DNA reads TGCAGCGCTCAAGGATGGACTAGCGGAGTACAAGAGACCCAGTACTTC. The full variable domain, completed using reference TRBV29-1 and TRBJ2-5, is SAVISQKPSRDICQRGTSLTIQCQVDSQVTMMFWYRQQPGQSLTLIATANQGSEATYESGFVIDKFPISRPNLTFSTLTVSNMSPEDSSIYLCSAQGWTSGVQETQYFGPGTRLLVL.

This clonotype was observed a few times. This rearrangement joins TRBV2 to TRBJ2-7, with 9 bases identical to TRBD2. This CDR3 has 14 residues. J was trimmed by 6 bases and V by 0 bases; bases with no gene match: 3. Germline values: CDR1 SNHLY, CDR2 FYNNEI. The CDR3 is CASSEAAGGPEQYF. In DNA form, the CDR3 reads TGTGCCAGCAGTGAAGCAGCGGGAGGACCCGAGCAGTACTTC. Supplemented by reference TRBV2 and TRBJ2-7, the full variable domain reads EPEVTQTPSHQVTQMGQEVILRCVPISNHLYFYWYRQILGQKVEFLVSFYNNEISEKSEIFDDQFSVERPDGSNFTLKIRSTKLEDSAMYFCASSEAAGGPEQYFGPGTRLTVT.

This clonotype occurred a few times. This chain links TRBV4-2 with TRBJ2-5; D may be TRBD1 or TRBD2 (5 bases each). Germline CDR1 reads LGHNA; CDR2 reads YNFKEQ. The CDR3 extends over 14 amino acids. With 0 bases removed from V and 5 bases from J, the gap between germline ends came to 10 bases. CDR3 residues: CASSQDEGRETQYF. The CDR3 nucleotides read TGTGCCAGCAGCCAAGACGAGGGGCGGGAGACCCAGTACTTC.

J is TRBJ2-5 and V is TRBV24-1; the D gene is possibly TRBD1 (5 bases). This CDR3 has 14 amino acids. The V gene lost 4 bases and the J gene lost 5 bases, with 13 bases spanning the gap. Germline V gene lookup returns CDR1 KGHDR and CDR2 SFDVKD. This chain's CDR3 is CATSDNGARETQYF. The CDR3 DNA reads as TGTGCCACCAGTGACAATGGGGCCAGGGAGACCCAGTACTTC.

A few counts support this clonotype. This rearrangement joins TRBV6-5 to TRBJ2-3, with D tentatively TRBD2 (5 bases). The V gene lost 0 bases and the J gene lost 4 bases, with 8 bases spanning the gap. The CDR3 has 14 residues. In germline, CDR1 is MNHEY, CDR2 SVGAGI. CDR3 loop: CASSYSPEADTQYF. CDR3 DNA: TGTGCCAGCAGTTACTCCCCGGAGGCAGATACGCAGTATTTT.

The CDR3 protein is CSASTVGALGIQYF. The CDR3 nucleotides are TGCAGTGCTAGTACTGTGGGGGCCCTCGGCATTCAGTACTTC. The V and J genes are TRBV20-1 and TRBJ2-4, with D perhaps TRBD1 (6 bases). The CDR3 totals 14 residues. Trimming took off 3 bases at V and 9 bases at J, with 18 bases between the two ends. Germline CDR1 DFQATT, CDR2 SNEGSKA (reference sequence).